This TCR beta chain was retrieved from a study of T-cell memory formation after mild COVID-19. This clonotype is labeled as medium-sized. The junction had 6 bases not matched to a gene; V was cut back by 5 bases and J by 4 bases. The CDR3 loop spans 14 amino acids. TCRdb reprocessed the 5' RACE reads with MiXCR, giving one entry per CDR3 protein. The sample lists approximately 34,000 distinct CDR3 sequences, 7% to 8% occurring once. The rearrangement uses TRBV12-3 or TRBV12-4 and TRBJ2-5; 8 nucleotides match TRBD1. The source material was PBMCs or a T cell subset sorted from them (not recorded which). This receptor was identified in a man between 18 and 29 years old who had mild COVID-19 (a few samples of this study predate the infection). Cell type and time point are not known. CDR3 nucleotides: TGTGCCAGCAGTACAGGACAGGGAGTAGAGACCCAGTACTTC. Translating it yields CASSTGQGVETQYF.